This TCR beta chain was profiled in a study of blood T cell repertoires in COVID-19. Background on the study: Some COVID-19 samples were acute and others convalescent; all came from the United States, Italy and Spain.

The V gene's germline CDR1 is MDHEN and CDR2 SYDVKM. The CDR3 consists of 15 residues. V lost 2 bases and J lost 6; bases outside the gene matches: 10. The assay was immunoSEQ multiplex PCR, and TCRdb's table has in-frame clones only and misses some. This table has over 250,000 clones, about 91% appearing once. The sequence derives from an older woman with acute or convalescent COVID-19. The material sequenced was peripheral blood. The chain employs TRBV28 and TRBJ2-7, with 7 bases aligning to TRBD2. Here the CDR3 reads CASSLDSSGGGEQYF. Written as DNA, the CDR3 is TGTGCCAGCAGTTTAGATTCTAGCGGTGGTGGCGAGCAGTACTTC.